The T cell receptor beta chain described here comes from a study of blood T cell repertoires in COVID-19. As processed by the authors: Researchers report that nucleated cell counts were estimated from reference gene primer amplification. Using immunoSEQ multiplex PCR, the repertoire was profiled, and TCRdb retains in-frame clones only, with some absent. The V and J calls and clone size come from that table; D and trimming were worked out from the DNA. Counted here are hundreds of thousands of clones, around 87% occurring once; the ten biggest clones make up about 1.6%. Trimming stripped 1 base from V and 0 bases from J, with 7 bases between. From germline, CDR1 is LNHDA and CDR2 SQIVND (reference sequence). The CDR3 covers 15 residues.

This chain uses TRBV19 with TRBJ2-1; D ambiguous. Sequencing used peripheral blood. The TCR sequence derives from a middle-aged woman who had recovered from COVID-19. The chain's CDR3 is CASSIVQSSYNEQFF. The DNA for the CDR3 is TGTGCCAGTAGTATAGTACAGAGCTCCTACAATGAGCAGTTCTTC. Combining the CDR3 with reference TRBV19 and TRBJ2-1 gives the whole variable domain DGGITQSPKYLFRKEGQNVTLSCEQNLNHDAMYWYRQDPGQGLRLIYYSQIVNDFQKGDIAEGYSVSREKKESFPLTVTSAQKNPTAFYLCASSIVQSSYNEQFFGPGTRLTVL.